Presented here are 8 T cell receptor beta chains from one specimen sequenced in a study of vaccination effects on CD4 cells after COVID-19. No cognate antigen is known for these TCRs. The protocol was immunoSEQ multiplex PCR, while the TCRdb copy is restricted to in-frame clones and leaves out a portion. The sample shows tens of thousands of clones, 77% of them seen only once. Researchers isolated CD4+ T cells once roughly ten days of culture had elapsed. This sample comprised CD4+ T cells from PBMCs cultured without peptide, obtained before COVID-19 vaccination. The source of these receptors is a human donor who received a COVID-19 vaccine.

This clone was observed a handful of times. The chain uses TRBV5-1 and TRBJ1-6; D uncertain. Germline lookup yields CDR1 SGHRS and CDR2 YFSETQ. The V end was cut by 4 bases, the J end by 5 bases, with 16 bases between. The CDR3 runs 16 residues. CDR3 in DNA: TGCGCCAGCAGCGTATCCCCGGTATCCGATAATTCACCCCTCCACTTT. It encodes CASSVSPVSDNSPLHF.

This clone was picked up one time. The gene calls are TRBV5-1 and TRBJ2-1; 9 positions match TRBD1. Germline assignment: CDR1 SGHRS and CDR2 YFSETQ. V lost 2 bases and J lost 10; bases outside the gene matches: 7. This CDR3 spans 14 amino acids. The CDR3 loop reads CASSLIGQGNEQFF. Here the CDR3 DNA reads TGCGCCAGCAGCTTAATCGGACAGGGGAACGAGCAGTTCTTC.

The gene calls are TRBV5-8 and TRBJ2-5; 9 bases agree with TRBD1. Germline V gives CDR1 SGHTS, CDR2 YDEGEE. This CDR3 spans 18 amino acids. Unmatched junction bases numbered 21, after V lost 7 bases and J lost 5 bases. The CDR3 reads CASPTWPVRQGVSETQYF. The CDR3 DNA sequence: TGTGCCAGCCCAACTTGGCCCGTAAGACAGGGGGTATCTGAGACCCAGTACTTC.

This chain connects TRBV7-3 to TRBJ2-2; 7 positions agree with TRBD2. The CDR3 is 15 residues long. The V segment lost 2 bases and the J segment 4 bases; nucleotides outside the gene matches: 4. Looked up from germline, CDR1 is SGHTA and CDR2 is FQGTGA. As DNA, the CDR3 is TGTGCCAGCAGCTTAGCGGGGGTGAGCACCGGGGAGCTGTTTTTT. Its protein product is CASSLAGVSTGELFF. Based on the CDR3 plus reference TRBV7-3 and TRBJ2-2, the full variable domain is GAGVSQTPSNKVTEKGKYVELRCDPISGHTALYWYRQSLGQGPEFLIYFQGTGAADDSGLPNDRFFAVRPEGSVSTLKIQRTERGDSAVYLCASSLAGVSTGELFFGEGSRLTVL.

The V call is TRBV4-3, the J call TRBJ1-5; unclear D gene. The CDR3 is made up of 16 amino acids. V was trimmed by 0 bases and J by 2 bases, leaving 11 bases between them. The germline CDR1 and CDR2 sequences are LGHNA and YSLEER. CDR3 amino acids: CASSQDYTAGNQPQHF. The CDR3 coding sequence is TGCGCCAGCAGCCAAGATTATACGGCAGGCAATCAGCCCCAGCATTTT.

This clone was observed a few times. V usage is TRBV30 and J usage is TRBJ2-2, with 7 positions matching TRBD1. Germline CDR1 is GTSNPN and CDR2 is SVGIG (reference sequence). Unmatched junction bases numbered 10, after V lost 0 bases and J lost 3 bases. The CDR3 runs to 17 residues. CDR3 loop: CAWSVKGADRDTGELFF. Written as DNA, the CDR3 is TGTGCCTGGAGTGTTAAAGGAGCCGACAGGGACACCGGGGAGCTGTTTTTT.

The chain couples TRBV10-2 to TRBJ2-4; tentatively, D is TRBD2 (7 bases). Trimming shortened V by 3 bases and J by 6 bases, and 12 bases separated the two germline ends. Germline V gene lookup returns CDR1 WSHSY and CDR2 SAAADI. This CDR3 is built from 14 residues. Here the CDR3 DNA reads TGCGCCAGCAGTGAACCAGGGGAGGGAAACATTCAGTACTTC. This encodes CASSEPGEGNIQYF.

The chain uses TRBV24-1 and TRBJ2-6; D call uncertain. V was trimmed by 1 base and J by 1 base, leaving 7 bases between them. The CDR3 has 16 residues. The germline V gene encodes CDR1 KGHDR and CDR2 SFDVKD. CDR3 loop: CATSDLKGSGANVLTF. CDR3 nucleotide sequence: TGTGCCACCAGTGATTTAAAGGGTTCTGGGGCCAACGTCCTGACTTTC.